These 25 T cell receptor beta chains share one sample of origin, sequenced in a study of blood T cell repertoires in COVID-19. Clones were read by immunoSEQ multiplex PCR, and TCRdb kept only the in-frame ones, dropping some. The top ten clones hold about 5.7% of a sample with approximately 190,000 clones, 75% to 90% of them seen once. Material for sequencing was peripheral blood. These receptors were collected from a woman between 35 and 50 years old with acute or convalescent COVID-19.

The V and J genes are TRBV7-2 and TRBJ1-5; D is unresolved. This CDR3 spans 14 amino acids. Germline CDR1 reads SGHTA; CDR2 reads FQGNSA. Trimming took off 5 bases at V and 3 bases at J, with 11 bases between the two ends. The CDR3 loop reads CASSPMGVNQPQHF. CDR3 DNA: TGTGCCAGCAGCCCGATGGGAGTCAATCAGCCCCAGCATTTT.

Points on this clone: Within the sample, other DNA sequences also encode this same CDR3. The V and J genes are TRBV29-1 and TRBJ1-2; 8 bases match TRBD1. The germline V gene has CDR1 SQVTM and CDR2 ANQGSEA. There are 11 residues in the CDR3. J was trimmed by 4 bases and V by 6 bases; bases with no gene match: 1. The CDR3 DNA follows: TGCAGCGTCGACAGGGGCTATGGCTACACCTTC. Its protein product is CSVDRGYGYTF.

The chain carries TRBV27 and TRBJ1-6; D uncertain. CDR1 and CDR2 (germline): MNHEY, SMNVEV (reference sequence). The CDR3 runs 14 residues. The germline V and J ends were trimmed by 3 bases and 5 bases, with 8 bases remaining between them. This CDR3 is CASSFGQNNSPLHF. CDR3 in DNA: TGTGCCAGCAGTTTTGGGCAGAATAATTCACCCCTCCACTTT.

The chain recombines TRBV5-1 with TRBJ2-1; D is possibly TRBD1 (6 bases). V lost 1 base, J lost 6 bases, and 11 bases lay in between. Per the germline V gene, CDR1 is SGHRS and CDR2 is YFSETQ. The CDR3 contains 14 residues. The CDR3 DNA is TGCGCCAGCAGCTTGACAGGGATCGGCAATGAGCAGTTCTTC. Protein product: CASSLTGIGNEQFF.

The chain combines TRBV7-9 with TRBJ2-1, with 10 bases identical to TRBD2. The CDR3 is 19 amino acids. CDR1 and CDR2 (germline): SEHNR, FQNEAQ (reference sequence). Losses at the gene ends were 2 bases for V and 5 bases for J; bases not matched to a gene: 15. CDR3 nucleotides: TGTGCCAGCAGCTTAATGAGGGTAGCGGGAGGAGATTACGACAATGAGCAGTTCTTC. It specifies CASSLMRVAGGDYDNEQFF. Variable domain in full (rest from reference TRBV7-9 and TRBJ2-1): DTGVSQNPRHKITKRGQNVTFRCDPISEHNRLYWYRQTLGQGPEFLTYFQNEAQLEKSRLLSDRFSAERPKGSFSTLEIQRTEQGDSAMYLCASSLMRVAGGDYDNEQFFGPGTRLTVL.

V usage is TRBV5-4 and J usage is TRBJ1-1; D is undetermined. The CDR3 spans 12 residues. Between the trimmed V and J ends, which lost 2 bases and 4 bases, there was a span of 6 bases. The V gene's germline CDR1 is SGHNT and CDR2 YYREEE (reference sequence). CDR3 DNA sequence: TGTGCCAGCAGCTTTTCAGGCACTGAAGCTTTCTTT. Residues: CASSFSGTEAFF.

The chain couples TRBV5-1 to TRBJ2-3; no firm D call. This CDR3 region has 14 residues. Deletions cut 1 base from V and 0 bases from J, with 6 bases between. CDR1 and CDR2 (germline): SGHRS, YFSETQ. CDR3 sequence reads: CASSLWASTDTQYF. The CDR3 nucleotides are TGCGCCAGCAGCTTGTGGGCCAGCACAGATACGCAGTATTTT.

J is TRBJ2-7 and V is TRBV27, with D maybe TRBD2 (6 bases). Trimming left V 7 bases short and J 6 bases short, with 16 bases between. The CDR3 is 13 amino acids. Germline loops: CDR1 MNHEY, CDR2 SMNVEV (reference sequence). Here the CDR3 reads CASTNFPGSEQYF. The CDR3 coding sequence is TGTGCCAGCACCAACTTCCCCGGGAGCGAGCAGTACTTC.

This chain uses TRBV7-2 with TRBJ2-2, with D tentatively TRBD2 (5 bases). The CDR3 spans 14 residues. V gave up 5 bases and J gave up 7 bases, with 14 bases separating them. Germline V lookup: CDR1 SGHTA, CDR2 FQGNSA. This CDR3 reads CASSPQLTSGELFF. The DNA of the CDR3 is TGTGCCAGCAGCCCCCAGCTTACTAGCGGGGAGCTGTTTTTT.

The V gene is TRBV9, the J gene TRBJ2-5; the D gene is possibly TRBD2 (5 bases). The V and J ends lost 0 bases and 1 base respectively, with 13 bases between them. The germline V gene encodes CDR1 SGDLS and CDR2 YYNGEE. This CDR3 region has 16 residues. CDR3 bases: TGTGCCAGCAGCGTAGATTCTGGACTGTCCCAAGAGACCCAGTACTTC. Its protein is CASSVDSGLSQETQYF.

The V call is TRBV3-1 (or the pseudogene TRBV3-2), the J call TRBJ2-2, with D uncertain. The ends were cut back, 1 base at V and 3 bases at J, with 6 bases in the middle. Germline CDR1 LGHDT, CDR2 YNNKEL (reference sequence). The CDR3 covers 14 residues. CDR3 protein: CASSQAPDTGELFF. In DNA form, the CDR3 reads TGTGCCAGCAGCCAAGCCCCCGACACCGGGGAGCTGTTTTTT.

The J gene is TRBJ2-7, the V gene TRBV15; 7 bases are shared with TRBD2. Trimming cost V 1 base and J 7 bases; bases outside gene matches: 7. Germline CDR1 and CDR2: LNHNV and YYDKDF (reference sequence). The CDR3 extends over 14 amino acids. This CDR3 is CATSRVGGTGEQYF. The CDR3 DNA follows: TGTGCCACCAGCAGAGTCGGGGGGACCGGAGAGCAGTACTTC. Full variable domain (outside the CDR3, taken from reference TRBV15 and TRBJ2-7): DAMVIQNPRYQVTQFGKPVTLSCSQTLNHNVMYWYQQKSSQAPKLLFHYYDKDFNNEADTPDNFQSRRPNTSFCFLDIRSPGLGDTAMYLCATSRVGGTGEQYFGPGTRLTVT.

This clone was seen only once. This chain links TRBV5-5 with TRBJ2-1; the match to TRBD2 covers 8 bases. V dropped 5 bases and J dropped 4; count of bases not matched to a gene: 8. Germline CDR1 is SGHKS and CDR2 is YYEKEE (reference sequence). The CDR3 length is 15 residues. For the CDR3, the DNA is TGTGCCAGCAGGGGAGCGGGAGCTTTGTACAATGAGCAGTTCTTC. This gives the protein CASRGAGALYNEQFF.

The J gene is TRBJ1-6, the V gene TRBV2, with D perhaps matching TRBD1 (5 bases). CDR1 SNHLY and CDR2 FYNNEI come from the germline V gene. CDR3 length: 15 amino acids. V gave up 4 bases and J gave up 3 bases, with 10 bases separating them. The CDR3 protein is CASSGRGVYNSPLHF. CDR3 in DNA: TGTGCCAGCAGTGGTCGGGGGGTCTATAATTCACCCCTCCACTTT.

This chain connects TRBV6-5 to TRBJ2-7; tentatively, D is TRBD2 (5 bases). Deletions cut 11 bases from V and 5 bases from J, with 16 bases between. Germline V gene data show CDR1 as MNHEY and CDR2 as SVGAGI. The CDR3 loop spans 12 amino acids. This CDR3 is CASRRDVDEQYF. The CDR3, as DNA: TGTGCCTCCCGACGGGATGTCGACGAGCAGTACTTC.

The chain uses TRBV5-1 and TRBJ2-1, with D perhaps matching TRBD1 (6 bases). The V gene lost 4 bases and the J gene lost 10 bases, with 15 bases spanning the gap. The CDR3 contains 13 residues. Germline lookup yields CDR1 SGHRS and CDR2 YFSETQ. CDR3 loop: CASSRGMRGEQFF. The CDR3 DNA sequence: TGCGCCAGCAGCAGGGGTATGAGGGGGGAGCAGTTCTTC.

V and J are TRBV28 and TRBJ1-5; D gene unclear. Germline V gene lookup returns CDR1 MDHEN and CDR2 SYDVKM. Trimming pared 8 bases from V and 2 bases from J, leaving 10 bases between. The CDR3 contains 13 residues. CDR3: CASEGWRNQPQHF. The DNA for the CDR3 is TGTGCCAGCGAGGGTTGGCGCAATCAGCCCCAGCATTTT.

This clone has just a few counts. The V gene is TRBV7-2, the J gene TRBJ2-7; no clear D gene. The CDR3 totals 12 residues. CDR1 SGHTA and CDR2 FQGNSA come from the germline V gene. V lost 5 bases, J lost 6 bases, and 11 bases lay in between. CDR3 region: CASSPQEGEQYF. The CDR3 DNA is TGTGCCAGCAGCCCTCAGGAAGGCGAGCAGTACTTC.

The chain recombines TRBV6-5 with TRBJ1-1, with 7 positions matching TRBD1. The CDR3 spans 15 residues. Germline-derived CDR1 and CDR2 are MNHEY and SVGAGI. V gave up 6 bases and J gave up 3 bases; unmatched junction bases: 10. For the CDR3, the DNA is TGTGCCAGCAGCAGACAGGGTTGGGGGGACACTGAAGCTTTCTTT. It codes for CASSRQGWGDTEAFF.

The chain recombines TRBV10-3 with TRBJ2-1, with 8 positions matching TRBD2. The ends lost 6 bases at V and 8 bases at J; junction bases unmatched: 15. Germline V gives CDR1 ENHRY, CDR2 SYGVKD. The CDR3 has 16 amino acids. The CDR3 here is CAIRPKEDAGGDEQFF. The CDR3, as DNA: TGTGCCATCAGACCTAAGGAGGACGCGGGGGGAGATGAGCAGTTCTTC.

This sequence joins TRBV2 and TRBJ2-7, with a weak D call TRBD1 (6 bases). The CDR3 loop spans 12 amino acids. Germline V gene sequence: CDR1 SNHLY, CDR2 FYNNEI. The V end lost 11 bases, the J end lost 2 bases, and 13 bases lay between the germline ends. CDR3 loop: CADRSYPYEQYF. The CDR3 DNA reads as TGTGCCGACAGGTCGTACCCCTACGAGCAGTACTTC.

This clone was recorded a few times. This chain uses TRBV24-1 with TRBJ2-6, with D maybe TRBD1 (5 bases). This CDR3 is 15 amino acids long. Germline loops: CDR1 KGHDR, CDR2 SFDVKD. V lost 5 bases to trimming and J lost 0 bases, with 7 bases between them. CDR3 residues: CATSGQGSGANVLTF. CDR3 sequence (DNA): TGTGCCACCAGTGGTCAGGGCTCTGGGGCCAACGTCCTGACTTTC.

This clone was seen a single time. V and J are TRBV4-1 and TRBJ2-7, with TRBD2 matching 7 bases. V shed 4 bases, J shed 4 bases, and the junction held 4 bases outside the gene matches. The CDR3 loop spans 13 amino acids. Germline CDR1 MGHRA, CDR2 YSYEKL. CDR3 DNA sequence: TGCGCCAGCAGCCCCGGACTAGGTTACGAGCAGTACTTC. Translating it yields CASSPGLGYEQYF.

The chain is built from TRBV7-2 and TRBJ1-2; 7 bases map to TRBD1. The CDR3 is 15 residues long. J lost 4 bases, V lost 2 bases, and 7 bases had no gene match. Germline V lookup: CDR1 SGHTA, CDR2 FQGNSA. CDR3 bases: TGTGCCAGCAGCTTAACCCGGGACAGCGGCTATGGCTACACCTTC. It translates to CASSLTRDSGYGYTF.

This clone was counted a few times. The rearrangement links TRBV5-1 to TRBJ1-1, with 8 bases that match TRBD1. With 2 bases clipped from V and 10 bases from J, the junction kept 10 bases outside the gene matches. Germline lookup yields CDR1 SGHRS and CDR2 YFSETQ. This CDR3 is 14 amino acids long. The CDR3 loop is CASSLTTGGYGAFF. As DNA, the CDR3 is TGCGCCAGCAGCTTAACAACAGGGGGATATGGAGCTTTCTTT.